This is a list of T cell receptor beta chains from one sample in a study of blood T cell repertoires in COVID-19. Clones were read by immunoSEQ multiplex PCR, and TCRdb kept only the in-frame ones, dropping some. The sample has roughly 230,000 clones, roughly four fifths seen once. The sequenced sample consisted of peripheral blood. The receptors come from a woman aged 45-65 years with acute or convalescent COVID-19. Both conserved end residues are trimmed from each CDR3. The D gene is left open where the match is weak.

TRBV11-2 | NA | 15 | ASSQLGAGTGYNEQY
TRBV4-1 | NA | 11 | ASSQGVVEPQH
TRBV18 | NA | 11 | ASSPDRFYGYT
TRBV11-1 | TRBD2 | 13 | ASSLGLAGNYEQY
TRBV14 | NA | 10 | ASSRDSREQY
TRBV20-1 | TRBD2 | 12 | SASVLAGPYEQY
TRBV21-1 | NA | 17 | ASSRGSLAGVTSTDTQY
TRBV7-2 | TRBD2 | 12 | ASSFGGGSYEQY
TRBV6-5 | NA | 11 | ASSYQGNYGYT
TRBV18 | NA | 13 | ASSRETGNQETQY
TRBV2 | TRBD2 | 13 | ASMGGDWPKNIQY
TRBV19 | TRBD1 | 15 | ASSIQGLHRGPTEAF
TRBV27 | NA | 12 | ASSFGRGGYGYT
TRBV15 | TRBD2 | 13 | ATSQRSGSRYEQY
TRBV5-1 | TRBD2 | 13 | ASSNSGGNTGELF
TRBV2 | TRBD1 | 11 | ASRQTGNYGYT
TRBV28 | NA | 13 | ASSPPLGRDYGYT
TRBV7-9 | TRBD1 | 14 | ASSAPGGAVTGELF
TRBV6-5 | NA | 13 | ASRPGTLHNSPLH
TRBV19 | TRBD1 | 14 | ASSNPGQADQNIQY
TRBV5-1 | TRBD1 | 12 | ASSLTGGDQPQH
TRBV18 | NA | 10 | ASSGGRQPQH
TRBV9 | NA | 10 | ASRGTQDTQY
TRBV20-1 | NA | 9 | SARPSYEQY
TRBV6-1 | NA | 18 | ASSEAAGGAVSSYNSPLH
TRBV4-2 | TRBD2 | 15 | ASSQDITSGEADTQY
TRBV2 | TRBD1 | 9 | ASSGAGTGN
TRBV10-3 | NA | 12 | AITPGQTSTEAF